The clone carrying this TCR beta chain was picked up a small number of times. Profiled with immunoSEQ multiplex PCR; TCRdb holds only in-frame clones, not every one. The sample carries around 28,000 clones, roughly 50% recorded once. Germline loops: CDR1 SQVTM, CDR2 ANQGSEA. There are 9 residues in the CDR3. Trimming pared 3 bases from V and 8 bases from J, leaving 4 bases between. The data derive from a study of early stage breast cancer tumors. Sequences were obtained from breast tumor tissue. This receptor was identified in a person between 45 and 65 years old with breast cancer. V is TRBV29-1 and J is TRBJ1-2; the D is unclear. CDR3 amino acids: CSVDGGYTF. As DNA, the CDR3 is TGCAGCGTTGATGGGGGCTACACCTTC. Combining the CDR3 with reference TRBV29-1 and TRBJ1-2 gives the whole variable domain SAVISQKPSRDICQRGTSLTIQCQVDSQVTMMFWYRQQPGQSLTLIATANQGSEATYESGFVIDKFPISRPNLTFSTLTVSNMSPEDSSIYLCSVDGGYTFGSGTRLTVV.